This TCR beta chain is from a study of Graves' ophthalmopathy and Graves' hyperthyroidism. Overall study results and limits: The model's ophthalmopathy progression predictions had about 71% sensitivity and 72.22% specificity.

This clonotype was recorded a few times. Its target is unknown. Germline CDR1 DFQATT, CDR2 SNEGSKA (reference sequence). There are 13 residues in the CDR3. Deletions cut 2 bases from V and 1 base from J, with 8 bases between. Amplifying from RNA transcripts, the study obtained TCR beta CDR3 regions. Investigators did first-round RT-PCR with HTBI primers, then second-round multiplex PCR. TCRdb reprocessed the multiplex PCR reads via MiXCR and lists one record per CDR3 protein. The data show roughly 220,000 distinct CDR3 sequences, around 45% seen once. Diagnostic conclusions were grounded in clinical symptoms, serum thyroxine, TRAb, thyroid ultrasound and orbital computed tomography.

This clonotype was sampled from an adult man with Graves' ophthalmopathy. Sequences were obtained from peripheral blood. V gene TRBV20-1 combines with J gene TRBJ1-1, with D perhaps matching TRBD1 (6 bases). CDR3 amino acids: CSARPRGNTEAFF. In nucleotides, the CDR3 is TGCAGTGCTAGACCCAGGGGGAACACTGAAGCTTTCTTT.